The present T cell receptor beta chain was sequenced within a study of beta chain features in type 1 diabetes. The study reverse transcribed the entire isolated RNA, so it sequenced expressed TCRB transcripts. Profiled with immunoSEQ multiplex PCR; TCRdb holds only in-frame clones, not every one. The sample lists over 150,000 clones; roughly 7.1% were seen once. A word on this clone: Its antigen is unknown.

Germline-derived CDR1 and CDR2 are MDHEN and SYDVKM. The CDR3 is made up of 13 amino acids. Trimming pared 5 bases from V and 8 bases from J, leaving 15 bases between. The study, taken as a whole, reports: TCRB CDR3 length was moderately but significantly reduced in all four CD4+ subsets of Type 1 diabetes patients.

The chain carries TRBV28 and TRBJ1-2, with D perhaps TRBD1 (6 bases). Source material: central memory CD4+ T cells from blood. The sequence derives from a woman between 40 and 55 years old with type 1 diabetes. CDR3 region: CASSPTGSWGYTF. In nucleotides, the CDR3 is TGTGCCAGCAGTCCAACAGGGAGTTGGGGCTACACCTTC.